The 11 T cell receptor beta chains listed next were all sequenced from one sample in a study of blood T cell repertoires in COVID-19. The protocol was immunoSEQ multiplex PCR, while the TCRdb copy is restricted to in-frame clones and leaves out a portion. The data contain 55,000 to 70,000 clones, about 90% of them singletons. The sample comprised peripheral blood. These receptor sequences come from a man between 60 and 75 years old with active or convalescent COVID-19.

Here the CDR3 reads CASSPRAGLTEQYF. Here the CDR3 DNA reads TGTGCCAGCAGCCCCAGGGCGGGGCTTACGGAGCAGTACTTC. The chain links TRBV7-2 to TRBJ2-7, with D perhaps matching TRBD2 (6 bases). Trimming shortened V by 5 bases and J by 7 bases, and 18 bases separated the two germline ends. Germline V gene data show CDR1 as SGHTA and CDR2 as FQGNSA. The CDR3 sequence is 14 residues long.

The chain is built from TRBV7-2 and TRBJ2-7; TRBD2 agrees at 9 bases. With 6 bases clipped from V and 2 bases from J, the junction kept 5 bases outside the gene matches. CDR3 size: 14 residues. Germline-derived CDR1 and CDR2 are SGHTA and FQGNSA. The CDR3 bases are TGTGCCAGCAGTGTCCTAGCGGGACCCTACGAGCAGTACTTC. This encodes CASSVLAGPYEQYF.

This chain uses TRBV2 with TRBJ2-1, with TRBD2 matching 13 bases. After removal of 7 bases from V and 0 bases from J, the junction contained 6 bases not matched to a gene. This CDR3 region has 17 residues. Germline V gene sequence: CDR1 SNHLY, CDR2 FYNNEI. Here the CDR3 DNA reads TGTGCCAGCATGGGGACTAGCGGGGTCTTCTCCTACAATGAGCAGTTCTTC. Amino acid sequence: CASMGTSGVFSYNEQFF.

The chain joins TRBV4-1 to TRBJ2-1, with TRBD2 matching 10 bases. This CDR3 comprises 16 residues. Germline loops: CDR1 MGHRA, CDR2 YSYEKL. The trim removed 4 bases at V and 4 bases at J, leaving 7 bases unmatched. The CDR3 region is CASSPPSGGGYNEQFF. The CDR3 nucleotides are TGCGCCAGCAGCCCCCCGAGCGGGGGGGGATACAATGAGCAGTTCTTC.

The CDR3 loop reads CASSRGGYPYEQYF. DNA of the CDR3: TGTGCCAGTAGTCGGGGAGGGTATCCCTACGAGCAGTACTTC. This chain connects TRBV19 to TRBJ2-7, with 7 nucleotides matching TRBD2. CDR1 and CDR2 from the germline V gene are LNHDA and SQIVND (reference sequence). The CDR3 length is 14 residues. V shed 5 bases, J shed 2 bases, and the junction held 6 bases outside the gene matches.

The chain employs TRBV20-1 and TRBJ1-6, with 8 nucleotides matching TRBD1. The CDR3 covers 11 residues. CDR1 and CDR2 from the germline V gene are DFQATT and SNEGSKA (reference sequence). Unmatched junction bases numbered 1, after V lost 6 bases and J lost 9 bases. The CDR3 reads CSATGGSPLHF. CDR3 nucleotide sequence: TGCAGTGCCACAGGGGGTTCACCCCTCCACTTT.

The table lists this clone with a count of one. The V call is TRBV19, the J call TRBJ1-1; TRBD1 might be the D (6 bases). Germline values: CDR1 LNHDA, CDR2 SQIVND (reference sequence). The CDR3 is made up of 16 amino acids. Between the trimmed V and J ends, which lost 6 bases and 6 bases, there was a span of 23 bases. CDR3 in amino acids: CASSPGVWNPDAEAFF. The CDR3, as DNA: TGTGCCAGTAGCCCAGGGGTTTGGAATCCCGACGCTGAAGCTTTCTTT.

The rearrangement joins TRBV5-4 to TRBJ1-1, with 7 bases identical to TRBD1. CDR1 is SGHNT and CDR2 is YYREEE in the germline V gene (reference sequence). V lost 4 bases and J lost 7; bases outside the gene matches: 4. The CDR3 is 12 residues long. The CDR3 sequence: CASSDGQDEAFF. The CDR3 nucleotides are TGTGCCAGCAGCGACGGACAGGATGAAGCTTTCTTT.

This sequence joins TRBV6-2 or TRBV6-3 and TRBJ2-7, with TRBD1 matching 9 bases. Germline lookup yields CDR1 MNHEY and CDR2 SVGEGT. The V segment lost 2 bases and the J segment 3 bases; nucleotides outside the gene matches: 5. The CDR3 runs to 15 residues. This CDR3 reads CASSYNRGLVYEQYF. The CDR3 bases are TGTGCCAGCAGTTACAACAGGGGGCTTGTCTACGAGCAGTACTTC.

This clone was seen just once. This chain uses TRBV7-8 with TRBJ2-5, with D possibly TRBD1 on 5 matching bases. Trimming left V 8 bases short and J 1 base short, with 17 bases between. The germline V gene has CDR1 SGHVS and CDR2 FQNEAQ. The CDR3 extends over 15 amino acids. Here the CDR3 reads CASALGQGPQETQYF. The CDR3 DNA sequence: TGTGCCAGCGCCTTGGGGCAGGGCCCCCAAGAGACCCAGTACTTC.

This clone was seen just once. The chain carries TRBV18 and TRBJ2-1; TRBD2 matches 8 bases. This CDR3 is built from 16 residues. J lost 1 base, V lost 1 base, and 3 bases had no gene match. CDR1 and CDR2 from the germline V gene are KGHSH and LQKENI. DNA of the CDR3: TGTGCCAGCTCACCACAGAGCGGGAGATCCTACAATGAGCAGTTCTTC. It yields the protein CASSPQSGRSYNEQFF.